These T cell receptor beta chains were read from a single sample in a study of cytomegalovirus exposure and HLA in healthy donors. TCRdb's copy holds only in-frame clones and misses some; the assay was immunoSEQ multiplex PCR. The top ten hold about 4.9% of the sample, which has some 180,000 clones, roughly two thirds seen once. Sequencing input: PBMCs. The receptor set was obtained from a woman aged 18-29 years in good health and CMV-seropositive. Each CDR3 is given with its conserved first and last residue. Fields, in order: D gene, J gene, V gene, clone size, CDR3 DNA, CDR3 protein. The D gene is left open where the match is weak. Some rows mark clone size as missing; the rest say once, few, many or name a class of expanded clone.

>-|TRBJ1-2|TRBV7-2|-
TGTGCCAGCAGCTTATACAGGGAAGGTGGCTACACCTTC
CASSLYREGGYTF
>-|TRBJ2-1|TRBV11-3|-
TGTGCCAGCAGCTTGGCGGGGGCAGGGATTCACTACAATGAGCAGTTCTTC
CASSLAGAGIHYNEQFF
>-|TRBJ1-2|TRBV11-1|-
TGTGCCAGCAGCTTTATCGGACCGGAGGATGGCTACACCTTC
CASSFIGPEDGYTF
>TRBD1|TRBJ1-6|TRBV30|-
TGTGCTTGTGGGACAGGGGGGTCACCCCTCCACTTT
CACGTGGSPLHF
>TRBD2|TRBJ2-7|TRBV10-3|-
TGTGCCATCAGTACAGACCTAGCGGGGACCTACGAGCAGTACTTC
CAISTDLAGTYEQYF
>TRBD2|TRBJ2-3|TRBV5-1|-
TGCGCCAGCAGCTTGGACACCGGGACTAGCGCCTCACGGCAGTATTTT
CASSLDTGTSASRQYF
>TRBD1|TRBJ2-3|TRBV7-9|few
TGTGCCAGCAGCTCGAGGACAGGAAGCACAGATACGCAGTATTTT
CASSSRTGSTDTQYF
>-|TRBJ2-1|TRBV29-1|-
TGCAGCGTTGCCGGGGGAAGCTCCTACAATGAGCAGTTCTTC
CSVAGGSSYNEQFF
>-|TRBJ2-7|TRBV2|-
TGTGCCAGCAGTGAGTACAGGTCCCTCCACGAGCAGTACTTC
CASSEYRSLHEQYF
>-|TRBJ2-7|TRBV2|-
TGTGCCAGCAAGGGGCAGGGTTCCACCTACGAGCAGTACTTC
CASKGQGSTYEQYF
>-|TRBJ2-2|TRBV4-3|-
TGCGCCAGCAGCCAAGATCCCTCGTCAGGGCCGAACACCGGGGAGCTGTTTTTT
CASSQDPSSGPNTGELFF
>TRBD1|TRBJ1-4|TRBV2|-
TGTGCCAGCAGTGAAATCAGGACAGGTGCGGAAAAACTGTTTTTT
CASSEIRTGAEKLFF
>TRBD2|TRBJ2-3|TRBV6-4|once
TGTGCCAGCAGTGACAAGACAGCGGGGGGGCCCACAGATACGCAGTATTTT
CASSDKTAGGPTDTQYF
>TRBD1|TRBJ1-5|TRBV7-2|-
TGTGCCAGCAGCCCGACAGGGTACAATCAGCCCCAGCATTTT
CASSPTGYNQPQHF
>-|TRBJ1-1|TRBV18|-
TGTGCCAGCTCAACTTTGGGGGGGGACACTGAAGCTTTCTTT
CASSTLGGDTEAFF
>TRBD1|TRBJ1-6|TRBV5-4|-
TGTGCCAGCAGCAAGGACAGGGCTTATAATTCACCCCTCCACTTT
CASSKDRAYNSPLHF
>TRBD1|TRBJ2-7|TRBV6-5|once
TGTGCCAGCAGTTCCGCGGACAGGTGGCTATACGAGCAGTACTTC
CASSSADRWLYEQYF
>-|TRBJ2-3|TRBV11-1|once
TGTGCCAGCAGCTTTGTGGGGGGGCGCGGATGGGCAGATACGCAGTATTTT
CASSFVGGRGWADTQYF
>-|TRBJ2-3|TRBV5-4|-
TGTGCCAGCAGCTTGGCCCCGTATGGGTCGGGGACAGATACGCAGTATTTT
CASSLAPYGSGTDTQYF
>-|TRBJ2-3|TRBV5-6|-
TGTGCCAGCAGCTTTGGGTTCGGGGGCACAGATACGCAGTATTTT
CASSFGFGGTDTQYF
>TRBD2|TRBJ2-7|TRBV15|once
TGTGCCACCAGCAGAGGGACTAGCGGCTACGAGCAGTACTTC
CATSRGTSGYEQYF
>TRBD1|TRBJ1-1|TRBV6-6|-
TGTGCCAGCAGTCCCTTGGACAGGTTTACGACTGAAGCTTTCTTT
CASSPLDRFTTEAFF
>TRBD1|TRBJ1-1|TRBV5-8|few
TGTGCCAGCAGCTTGGGGGGACAGGGGGACATGAACACTGAAGCTTTCTTT
CASSLGGQGDMNTEAFF
>-|TRBJ2-3|TRBV9|-
TGTGCCAGCAGCCCCCGGGAAAGCGGGCGCGCAGATACGCAGTATTTT
CASSPRESGRADTQYF
>-|TRBJ1-3|TRBV28|-
TGTGCCAGCAGTTTAGTAGGGGCTGGAAACACCATATATTTT
CASSLVGAGNTIYF
>-|TRBJ2-1|TRBV4-2|-
TGTGCCAGCAGCCAAGATACGGAGGTAGGTGAGCAGTTCTTC
CASSQDTEVGEQFF
>TRBD1|TRBJ2-5|TRBV5-1|-
TGCGCCAGCAGCCTAAGGACAGGGGCTGGGGAGACCCAGTACTTC
CASSLRTGAGETQYF
>TRBD2|TRBJ2-3|TRBV19|-
TGTGCCAGTAGCCCCCAAGGGCGGGGGGCTTTATCTAGCACAGATACGCAGTATTTT
CASSPQGRGALSSTDTQYF
>TRBD1|TRBJ2-5|TRBV4-3|-
TGCGCCAGCAGCCAATACCCGACAGGGGGCGCGGAGACCCAGTACTTC
CASSQYPTGGAETQYF
>TRBD2|TRBJ2-7|TRBV19|-
TGTGCCAGTAGTAGGGGACTAGCGGCTTCCTACGAGCAGTACTTC
CASSRGLAASYEQYF
>-|TRBJ1-2|TRBV13|few
TGTGCCAGCAGCTTAGGTCAGGGTGGCGGCTACACCTTC
CASSLGQGGGYTF
>TRBD1|TRBJ2-7|TRBV5-1|-
TGCGCCAGCAGCTTCGGAGGACAGGTTACGACAGAGGATCAGGGGCAGTACTTC
CASSFGGQVTTEDQGQYF
>-|TRBJ2-3|TRBV7-3|-
TGTGCCAGCAGCTCCGGTAGAGGGAGCACAGATACGCAGTATTTT
CASSSGRGSTDTQYF
>-|TRBJ2-1|TRBV4-1|-
TGCGCCAGCAGCCAAGGGTCTTCTGGCGGTCACAATGAGCAGTTCTTC
CASSQGSSGGHNEQFF
>TRBD1|TRBJ1-6|TRBV19|-
TGTGCCAGTAGGGTGGACAGGGGGTATTCACCCCTCTACTTT
CASRVDRGYSPLYF
>TRBD1|TRBJ2-1|TRBV7-3|-
TGTGCCAGCAGCCTCAGACCTTCCGGGACAGGGGGGAATGAGCAGTTCTTC
CASSLRPSGTGGNEQFF